In its sample, the clone carrying this T cell receptor (beta chain) was seen a few times. Germline V CDR1 and CDR2: LGHNA, YSLEER. This CDR3 has 16 residues. V gave up 4 bases and J gave up 7 bases; unmatched junction bases: 12. TCRdb fed the RT-PCR reads into MiXCR, producing one record per CDR3 protein. The sample comprises hundreds of thousands of distinct CDR3 sequences, approximately 15% of which are singletons, and 3.6% rests with the top ten. This chain joins TRBV4-3 and TRBJ1-4, with 7 nucleotides matching TRBD1. This receptor was identified in a female donor in good health, serving as a healthy control. Sequencing was done on a sample of memory CD4+ T cells from blood. In DNA, the CDR3 is TGCGCCAGCAGCCGCGAGTACAGGGGCGTTGGTGAAAAACTGTTTTTT. Its translation is CASSREYRGVGEKLFF.